These 8 T cell receptor beta chains originate from one sample sequenced in a study of T-cell memory formation after mild COVID-19 (dated by TCRdb to about 2021). Receptor amplification or capture employed 5' RACE. These reads were obtained on an Illumina NovaSeq 6000. Using fastp trimming at Q25 and MiXCR clonotype assembly, TCRdb reanalyzed the public sequencing data and kept in-frame beta chains. Duplicate CDR3 protein sequences are folded into a single record with the most common DNA and genes. Within this sample are around 200,000 distinct CDR3 sequences, with over 20% of them counted one time only. The ten largest clones add up to 23% of the sample. Sequenced input: PBMCs or a T cell subset sorted from them (not recorded which). These receptor sequences come from an adult woman who had mild COVID-19 (a few samples of this study predate the infection). The sample titles of this study are shuffled in the database, so cell type and time point are left out; the donor was told from shared clones.

This rearrangement joins TRBV9 to TRBJ1-1; 7 bases agree with TRBD1. CDR1 and CDR2 from the germline V gene are SGDLS and YYNGEE. V shed 4 bases, J shed 7 bases, and the junction held 13 bases outside the gene matches. This CDR3 comprises 15 residues. CDR3 loop: CASSPQGWTGLEAFF. Here the CDR3 DNA reads TGTGCCAGCAGCCCCCAGGGGTGGACAGGTCTTGAAGCTTTCTTT.

The V call is TRBV4-2, the J call TRBJ2-7; 7 positions agree with TRBD1. The CDR3 length is 15 residues. Germline V gene sequence: CDR1 LGHNA, CDR2 YNFKEQ. The V gene end was trimmed by 2 bases and the J gene end by 4 bases; junction bases not matched to a gene: 8. The CDR3 loop is CASSQPPDRRYEQYF. CDR3 sequence (DNA): TGTGCCAGCAGCCAACCGCCGGACAGGAGGTACGAGCAGTACTTC.

V gene TRBV2 combines with J gene TRBJ2-2; D assignment may be TRBD1 or TRBD2 (5 bases each). V was shortened by 2 bases and J by 9 bases, with 22 bases between the two germline ends. Per the germline V gene, CDR1 is SNHLY and CDR2 is FYNNEI. This CDR3 has 17 residues. CDR3 amino acids: CASSEKPSGGRMRELFF. In DNA form, the CDR3 reads TGTGCCAGCAGTGAAAAACCCAGTGGGGGACGGATGCGGGAGCTGTTTTTT. The variable domain in full, completed from reference TRBV2 and TRBJ2-2, reads EPEVTQTPSHQVTQMGQEVILRCVPISNHLYFYWYRQILGQKVEFLVSFYNNEISEKSEIFDDQFSVERPDGSNFTLKIRSTKLEDSAMYFCASSEKPSGGRMRELFFGEGSRLTVL.

A few counts support this clonotype. One end of the junction fails to match germline, which may point to a read error. The chain joins TRBV27 to TRBJ2-4; D possibly corresponds to TRBD2 (5 bases). CDR1 MNHEY and CDR2 SMNVEV come from the germline V gene (reference sequence). The CDR3 sequence is 15 residues long. CDR3 bases: TGCACCAGCAGTCCCGACGGGATAGCCAAAAACATTCAGTACTTC. It is translated as CTSSPDGIAKNIQYF.

The rearrangement uses TRBV5-1 and TRBJ2-4; 8 bases are shared with TRBD1. J was trimmed by 7 bases and V by 0 bases; bases with no gene match: 9. This CDR3 is built from 16 residues. Germline assignment: CDR1 SGHRS and CDR2 YFSETQ. CDR3 in DNA: TGCGCCAGCAGCTTGGTGGACAGGGAGTGGGGGAACATTCAGTACTTC. Its translation is CASSLVDREWGNIQYF. The variable domain in full, completed from reference TRBV5-1 and TRBJ2-4, reads KAGVTQTPRYLIKTRGQQVTLSCSPISGHRSVSWYQQTPGQGLQFLFEYFSETQRNKGNFPGRFSGRQFSNSRSEMNVSTLELGDSALYLCASSLVDREWGNIQYFGAGTRLSVL.

The chain carries TRBV27 and TRBJ1-2, with 8 bases lining up with TRBD1. V was clipped by 3 bases and J by 5 bases; unmatched bases: 5. CDR3 length: 14 residues. CDR1 MNHEY and CDR2 SMNVEV come from the germline V gene (reference sequence). Here the CDR3 DNA reads TGTGCCAGCAGTTTGTCCGGACAGGGTTATGGCTACACCTTC. Protein product: CASSLSGQGYGYTF.

This chain links TRBV12-3 or TRBV12-4 with TRBJ1-2; no firm D call. This CDR3 is built from 13 residues. V lost 6 bases and J 8 bases, leaving 16 bases between the germline ends. The CDR3 here is CASRQAGVRGYTF. The CDR3 DNA is TGTGCCAGCAGGCAAGCTGGGGTAAGAGGCTACACCTTC.

V gene TRBV7-9 combines with J gene TRBJ2-7, with D possibly TRBD2 on 5 matching bases. V lost 5 bases to trimming and J lost 6 bases, with 14 bases between them. The germline CDR1 and CDR2 sequences are SEHNR and FQNEAQ (reference sequence). CDR3 size: 13 residues. The CDR3 loop reads CASSHPREREQYF. The CDR3 DNA reads TGTGCCAGCAGCCACCCTCGGGAACGCGAGCAGTACTTC.